This TCR beta chain derives from a study of shared T cell receptors in the human thymus (TCRdb year 2021). Notes on the research overall: The study examined how the human thymus generates shared, self-reactive T-cell receptor alpha chains.

CDR3 length: 16 amino acids, cysteine to phenylalanine. Only the CDR3 DNA stays, 48 bases, in frame from base 1. The germline V gene provides CDR1 SQVTM and CDR2 ANQGSEA. Trimmed from V: 5 bases; trimmed from J: 2 bases; junction bases lacking a gene match: 15. Worth noting for this clone: Its antigen is currently not known. No base-level quality is on record; no much larger clone is a single base apart.

The library was built by means of the immunoSEQ multiplex PCR assay. TCRdb limited this immuneACCESS table to in-frame rearrangements with V and J called. A share of clones is missing; checked studies link under half to unresolved V genes, and the rest is unexplained. Recorded for this sample are under 700,000 clones; more than 75% of them occurred a single time. The top ten hold less than 0.015% of the sample. The sample was also linked to a second study, of human thymus T cells. Reported in the second study: In Finland, the donors were immunologically healthy infants who were having open corrective cardiac surgery for congenital heart defects. Thymus tissue was collected as surgical resects that were removed during corrective cardiac surgery. V and J gene segment usage appeared biased in both thymic and peripheral blood repertoires. According to the related research, thymic TCR repertoires were highly overlapping among unrelated individuals. The study characterized TCR alpha and beta repertoires from under 10 infant thymus samples and a few related peripheral blood samples. The infant donors were roughly 7 to 244 days old, and the cohort included roughly six males and a couple of females. Thymocytes were freed from the tissue by mechanical means and kept at -70 degrees C as pellets of roughly 9-30 million cells. Genomic DNA was extracted from frozen cell pellets with a QIAsymphony instrument. TCRB and TCRAD loci were amplified from a standardized quantity of quality-controlled genomic DNA using the immunoSEQ multiplex PCR assay. Amplicons spanned the V(D)J region at a length sufficient to cover the CDR3 and identify V and J genes. Through the commercial immunoSEQ service, the amplicons were sequenced on an Illumina platform. Primer bias and sequencing errors were corrected using previously described methods, and TCRAD and TCRB definitions followed the IMGT database. Analysis of the repertoires was done with immunoSEQ Analyzer 3.0 and VDJTools and included basic statistics, V/J segment usage, diversity estimates, rarefaction and pairwise overlap. Diversity was estimated with Chao1, ChaoE, Efron-Thisted, Shannon and inverse Simpson indices, and also on datasets down-sampled to the smallest sample. Repertoire overlap used strict matching of CDR3 nucleotide sequence, V gene and J gene, with Jaccard-based multidimensional scaling clustering. On average, approximately 790,000 unique TCRB clonotypes were obtained from thymus samples, compared with approximately 82,000 from blood samples.

The sequence is built from TRBV29-1 and TRBJ2-7; TRBD1 lines up with 7 middle nucleotides. Sequencing was done on a sample of thymocytes. The sequence came from a boy under two years old with a congenital heart defect. Donor details come from another sample of the same person, matched by shared clones. CDR3 protein: CSVQGRTGQITYEQYF. The DNA sequence is TGCAGCGTTCAAGGCCGGACAGGACAGATAACCTACGAGCAGTACTTC.